These T cell receptor beta chains were read from a single sample in a study of blood T cell repertoires in COVID-19. The data were produced by immunoSEQ multiplex PCR, yet TCRdb's version contains in-frame clones alone and is incomplete. The sample includes 250,000 or so clones, approximately 86% of them seen just once. Sequenced material: peripheral blood. The receptors stem from a woman aged 25 to 39 with acute or convalescent COVID-19. The CDR3 runs from the conserved cysteine through the conserved F or W. The D gene is left open where the match is weak. Not every row has a clone size; where given, it reads once, few, many or a size class.

size: few
J: TRBJ1-3
D: .
V: TRBV14
CDR3: CASSQGDSGGNTIYF
DNA: TGTGCCAGCAGCCAAGGAGACAGCGGGGGAAACACCATATATTTT

size: few
J: TRBJ2-7
D: .
V: TRBV21-1
CDR3: CASSRRRGSRLYEQYF
DNA: TGTGCCAGCAGCAGGAGAAGGGGCTCCAGACTCTACGAGCAGTACTTC

size: .
J: TRBJ2-1
D: TRBD2
V: TRBV4-3
CDR3: CASSQGELAGVHEQFF
DNA: TGCGCCAGCAGCCAAGGCGAACTAGCGGGAGTCCATGAGCAGTTCTTC

size: .
J: TRBJ2-1
D: TRBD2
V: TRBV6-5
CDR3: CASSPLAGLYNEQFF
DNA: TGTGCCAGCAGCCCACTAGCGGGCTTATACAATGAGCAGTTCTTC

size: .
J: TRBJ1-1
D: .
V: TRBV19
CDR3: CASSRGRAEAFF
DNA: TGTGCCAGTAGCAGGGGCAGGGCTGAAGCTTTCTTT

size: .
J: TRBJ1-1
D: .
V: TRBV30
CDR3: CAVRRGSSEAFF
DNA: TGTGCCGTACGGCGGGGGTCCTCCGAAGCTTTCTTT

size: .
J: TRBJ1-1
D: TRBD1
V: TRBV5-8
CDR3: CASSFNNRGVGTEAFF
DNA: TGTGCCAGCAGCTTCAACAACAGGGGTGTAGGAACTGAAGCTTTCTTT

size: .
J: TRBJ2-1
D: .
V: TRBV12-3/TRBV12-4
CDR3: CASSSTSYNEQFF
DNA: TGTGCCAGCAGCTCGACTAGCTACAATGAGCAGTTCTTC

size: .
J: TRBJ2-1
D: .
V: TRBV14
CDR3: CASSQAVGVNKFF
DNA: TGTGCCAGCAGCCAAGCGGTGGGAGTTAATAAGTTCTTC

size: once
J: TRBJ2-1
D: .
V: TRBV5-1
CDR3: CASSWSVALGGREQFF
DNA: TGCGCCAGCAGCTGGTCAGTGGCTTTGGGGGGACGGGAGCAGTTCTTC

size: .
J: TRBJ2-1
D: TRBD2
V: TRBV6-2/TRBV6-3
CDR3: CASSYGLAVINEQFF
DNA: TGTGCCAGCAGTTACGGACTAGCGGTAATCAATGAGCAGTTCTTC

size: .
J: TRBJ2-5
D: TRBD2
V: TRBV2
CDR3: CASSQGGETQYF
DNA: TGTGCCAGCAGTCAGGGAGGGGAGACCCAGTACTTC

size: once
J: TRBJ2-2
D: TRBD2
V: TRBV2
CDR3: CASSERERTGELFF
DNA: TGTGCCAGCAGTGAGCGGGAGAGGACCGGGGAGCTGTTTTTT

size: .
J: TRBJ2-2
D: .
V: TRBV5-1
CDR3: CASSLGEHYTGELFF
DNA: TGCGCCAGCAGCTTGGGTGAGCACTACACCGGGGAGCTGTTTTTT

size: .
J: TRBJ2-6
D: TRBD1
V: TRBV5-1
CDR3: CASSLAIGTGLSGANVLTF
DNA: TGCGCCAGCAGCTTGGCCATCGGGACAGGGCTCTCTGGGGCCAACGTCCTGACTTTC

size: .
J: TRBJ2-2
D: TRBD2
V: TRBV3-1/TRBV3-2
CDR3: CASSPLYGSGRADTGELFF
DNA: TGTGCCAGCAGCCCCTTATATGGTAGCGGGAGGGCGGACACCGGGGAGCTGTTTTTT

size: .
J: TRBJ1-5
D: TRBD1
V: TRBV2
CDR3: CASSGTGAYSNQPQHF
DNA: TGTGCCAGCAGCGGGACAGGGGCCTATAGCAATCAGCCCCAGCATTTT

size: .
J: TRBJ2-7
D: TRBD1
V: TRBV3-1/TRBV3-2
CDR3: CASSPSPRGPYEQYF
DNA: TGTGCCAGCAGCCCGTCCCCTAGGGGGCCCTACGAGCAGTACTTC

size: .
J: TRBJ2-3
D: TRBD2
V: TRBV29-1
CDR3: CSVSSGSADTQYF
DNA: TGCAGCGTTTCTAGCGGGAGCGCAGATACGCAGTATTTT

size: .
J: TRBJ2-1
D: TRBD1
V: TRBV11-1
CDR3: CASSFFGTGVGNEQFF
DNA: TGTGCCAGCAGCTTTTTTGGGACAGGGGTGGGCAATGAGCAGTTCTTC

size: .
J: TRBJ2-1
D: TRBD2
V: TRBV11-2
CDR3: CASSLSSGGSYNEQFF
DNA: TGTGCCAGCAGCTTGTCTAGCGGGGGTTCCTACAATGAGCAGTTCTTC

size: .
J: TRBJ1-5
D: TRBD1
V: TRBV15
CDR3: CATSGDRSGNQPQHF
DNA: TGTGCCACCAGCGGGGACAGGTCAGGTAATCAGCCCCAGCATTTT

size: .
J: TRBJ1-1
D: .
V: TRBV5-1
CDR3: CASSLGTQLNQDTEAFF
DNA: TGCGCCAGCAGCTTGGGGACACAACTAAACCAGGACACTGAAGCTTTCTTT

size: .
J: TRBJ2-5
D: .
V: TRBV6-5
CDR3: CASSYSGHGETQYF
DNA: TGTGCCAGCAGTTACTCCGGACACGGGGAGACCCAGTACTTC

size: .
J: TRBJ2-3
D: TRBD2
V: TRBV29-1
CDR3: CSVPAGTSFIDTQYF
DNA: TGCAGCGTTCCTGCCGGGACTAGTTTTATCGATACGCAGTATTTT

size: .
J: TRBJ1-2
D: .
V: TRBV24-1
CDR3: CATSDIGLFYGYTF
DNA: TGTGCCACCAGTGATATAGGACTCTTCTATGGCTACACCTTC

size: .
J: TRBJ2-7
D: TRBD2
V: TRBV30
CDR3: CAWSEIAGGFKYEQYF
DNA: TGTGCCTGGAGCGAGATAGCGGGAGGGTTCAAGTACGAGCAGTACTTC

size: once
J: TRBJ1-2
D: TRBD1
V: TRBV19
CDR3: CASMGQGAVGYTF
DNA: TGTGCCAGCATGGGACAGGGGGCGGTTGGCTACACCTTC

size: .
J: TRBJ1-1
D: .
V: TRBV5-1
CDR3: CASSRTGQGTEAFF
DNA: TGCGCCAGCAGCAGGACCGGGCAGGGCACTGAAGCTTTCTTT